One sample yielded the 18 T cell receptor beta chains listed below, sequenced in a study of glioma-infiltrating T cells after dendritic cell vaccination. Profiled with immunoSEQ multiplex PCR; TCRdb holds only in-frame clones, not every one. Of 90,000 to 110,000 clones in the sample, 90% were seen once. Time point described: after dendritic cell vaccination, including at tumor progression/relapse. Source: blood, taken after dendritic cell vaccination. The receptor source for this set is a human donor with glioblastoma.

The V and J genes are TRBV4-2 and TRBJ2-7; D might be TRBD1 (5 bases). The germline gives CDR1 LGHNA, CDR2 YNFKEQ. Deletions cut 0 bases from V and 5 bases from J, with 14 bases between. The length of the CDR3 is 15 residues. The CDR3 nucleotides read TGTGCCAGCAGCCAAGAAGGGCAGGGTATGGACGAGCAGTACTTC. Amino acids: CASSQEGQGMDEQYF.

This clone was observed once. The genes are TRBV9 and TRBJ2-5; 15 bases match TRBD2. The CDR3 runs to 17 residues. V lost 4 bases and J lost 3; bases outside the gene matches: 7. Per the germline V gene, CDR1 is SGDLS and CDR2 is YYNGEE. In DNA form, the CDR3 reads TGTGCCAGCAGCACCGGGACTAGCGGGGGGACGGAAGAGACCCAGTACTTC. Encoded protein: CASSTGTSGGTEETQYF.

The chain is built from TRBV2 and TRBJ2-3; D call uncertain. V was shortened by 2 bases and J by 3 bases, with 6 bases between the two germline ends. Germline loops: CDR1 SNHLY, CDR2 FYNNEI. This CDR3 is built from 13 residues. The DNA of the CDR3 is TGTGCCAGCAGTGAATTGCGGACAGATACGCAGTATTTT. As protein: CASSELRTDTQYF.

The gene calls are TRBV7-3 and TRBJ2-3, with D perhaps TRBD1 (5 bases). There are 14 residues in the CDR3. Trimming stripped 2 bases from V and 6 bases from J, with 12 bases between. The germline gives CDR1 SGHTA, CDR2 FQGTGA. The CDR3 bases are TGTGCCAGCAGCTTAGATGGGGCCTCCGATACGCAGTATTTT. This sequence encodes CASSLDGASDTQYF. Using reference TRBV7-3 and TRBJ2-3 for the parts outside the CDR3, the full variable domain is GAGVSQTPSNKVTEKGKYVELRCDPISGHTALYWYRQSLGQGPEFLIYFQGTGAADDSGLPNDRFFAVRPEGSVSTLKIQRTERGDSAVYLCASSLDGASDTQYFGPGTRLTVL.

V is TRBV30 and J is TRBJ1-4; possible D gene TRBD1, 6 bases. CDR3 size: 16 residues. V lost 2 bases, J lost 4 bases, and 17 bases lay in between. From germline, CDR1 is GTSNPN and CDR2 SVGIG (reference sequence). In DNA form, the CDR3 reads TGTGCCTGGAGTAAGGGGGGGCGCCGGGGTAATGAAAAACTGTTTTTT. Its protein is CAWSKGGRRGNEKLFF.

The rearrangement joins TRBV10-3 to TRBJ1-1; D remains unclear. Deletions cut 8 bases from V and 0 bases from J, with 10 bases between. From germline, CDR1 is ENHRY and CDR2 SYGVKD. The CDR3 runs to 13 residues. The CDR3 nucleotides are TGTGCCATCGGCGGGAGACTGAACACTGAAGCTTTCTTT. It is translated as CAIGGRLNTEAFF.

The rearrangement uses TRBV30 and TRBJ2-5; no clear D gene. CDR3 length: 13 amino acids. The V gene's germline CDR1 is GTSNPN and CDR2 SVGIG (reference sequence). With 0 bases removed from V and 5 bases from J, the gap between germline ends came to 10 bases. The CDR3 here is CAWSVRAMETQYF. The CDR3 region has the DNA TGTGCCTGGAGTGTGCGAGCCATGGAGACCCAGTACTTC.

V usage is TRBV10-3 and J usage is TRBJ2-1, with 7 nucleotides matching TRBD2. Germline V lookup: CDR1 ENHRY, CDR2 SYGVKD. V gave up 4 bases and J gave up 1 base; unmatched junction bases: 13. The length of the CDR3 is 18 residues. The CDR3 is CAISGGGVGETSYNEQFF. CDR3 coding DNA: TGTGCCATCAGTGGGGGGGGTGTGGGGGAGACGTCCTACAATGAGCAGTTCTTC.

The CDR3 region is CASSPRQGETQYF. CDR3 nucleotide sequence: TGTGCCAGCTCACCACGACAGGGAGAGACCCAGTACTTC. The rearrangement joins TRBV18 to TRBJ2-5; 7 positions match TRBD1. The ends lost 1 base at V and 4 bases at J; junction bases unmatched: 0. CDR3 size: 13 residues. Germline lookup yields CDR1 KGHSH and CDR2 LQKENI.

In its sample, this clone was seen a few times. The chain couples TRBV7-2 to TRBJ1-3, with TRBD1 as a possible D gene (5 bases). Looked up from germline, CDR1 is SGHTA and CDR2 is FQGNSA. The V end lost 1 base, the J end lost 5 bases, and 6 bases lay between the germline ends. The CDR3 has 13 amino acids. The CDR3: CASSLGQRNTIYF. The CDR3 coding sequence is TGTGCCAGCAGCTTAGGACAGAGAAACACCATATATTTT.

This chain joins TRBV5-1 and TRBJ2-7; 9 nucleotides line up with TRBD1. CDR3 size: 16 residues. Germline V CDR1 and CDR2: SGHRS, YFSETQ. V trimming: 4 bases; J trimming: 6 bases; junction bases outside the gene matches: 14. As DNA, the CDR3 is TGCGCCAGCAGCCCCCGGGACAGGGATCGAGGGGTCGAGCAGTACTTC. Translating it yields CASSPRDRDRGVEQYF.

This clone was observed a single time. The rearrangement links TRBV27 to TRBJ1-2, with 8 bases fitting TRBD1. CDR1 and CDR2 (germline): MNHEY, SMNVEV (reference sequence). This CDR3 region has 13 residues. V trimming: 5 bases; J trimming: 5 bases; junction bases outside the gene matches: 4. CDR3 in amino acids: CASSQTGEYGYTF. The CDR3, as DNA: TGTGCCAGCAGTCAGACAGGGGAATATGGCTACACCTTC.

The rearrangement links TRBV27 to TRBJ1-2; perhaps TRBD1 as D (6 bases). The CDR3 loop spans 13 amino acids. The ends were cut back, 3 bases at V and 4 bases at J, with 9 bases in the middle. The germline V gene encodes CDR1 MNHEY and CDR2 SMNVEV (reference sequence). CDR3 amino acids: CASSLDSSYGYTF. CDR3 nucleotide sequence: TGTGCCAGCAGTTTGGACAGCAGCTATGGCTACACCTTC.

This sequence joins TRBV5-4 and TRBJ2-3; 9 bases map to TRBD2. The V gene end was trimmed by 2 bases and the J gene end by 2 bases; junction bases not matched to a gene: 3. The CDR3 covers 15 residues. CDR1 is SGHNT and CDR2 is YYREEE in the germline V gene (reference sequence). In DNA form, the CDR3 reads TGTGCCAGCAGCTTCCGCGGGAGGGCCACAGATACGCAGTATTTT. Protein product: CASSFRGRATDTQYF.

The chain is built from TRBV28 and TRBJ1-2, with D uncertain. This CDR3 contains 13 residues. The germline V gene encodes CDR1 MDHEN and CDR2 SYDVKM. Trimming took 2 bases from V and 7 from J, leaving 11 bases between them. The CDR3 sequence is CASSLGQKSGYTF. The CDR3 DNA follows: TGTGCCAGCAGTTTAGGGCAGAAAAGTGGCTACACCTTC.

This chain uses TRBV5-4 with TRBJ2-5, with 8 bases identical to TRBD2. This CDR3 region has 18 residues. The ends lost 0 bases at V and 4 bases at J; junction bases unmatched: 14. From germline, CDR1 is SGHNT and CDR2 YYREEE (reference sequence). CDR3 loop: CASSLGPRSGGPRETQYF. The CDR3 coding sequence is TGTGCCAGCAGCTTGGGACCCAGGTCGGGAGGGCCCAGAGAGACCCAGTACTTC. The whole variable domain, filled in from reference TRBV5-4 and TRBJ2-5, reads ETGVTQSPTHLIKTRGQQVTLRCSSQSGHNTVSWYQQALGQGPQFIFQYYREEENGRGNFPPRFSGLQFPNYSSELNVNALELDDSALYLCASSLGPRSGGPRETQYFGPGTRLLVL.

This chain uses TRBV19 with TRBJ2-3; D is uncertain. The CDR3 extends over 12 amino acids. From germline, CDR1 is LNHDA and CDR2 SQIVND (reference sequence). V lost 0 bases and J lost 6, with 4 bases in between. CDR3 DNA sequence: TGTGCCAGTAGTATAGAAGCGGATACGCAGTATTTT. Protein product: CASSIEADTQYF.

As for this clone: This specimen includes other DNA sequences encoding the same CDR3. The chain combines TRBV5-1 with TRBJ1-5; D is uncertain. This CDR3 spans 14 amino acids. Germline CDR1 is SGHRS and CDR2 is YFSETQ. The V gene lost 0 bases and the J gene lost 1 base, with 5 bases spanning the gap. The CDR3 reads CASSLGQSNQPQHF. The CDR3 coding sequence is TGCGCCAGCAGCTTGGGGCAGAGCAATCAGCCCCAGCATTTT.